The present T cell receptor (beta chain) was sequenced within a study of T cells in Graves' hyperthyroidism and ophthalmopathy (dated 2019 in TCRdb). Context from the whole study: Peripheral blood was collected at initial diagnosis, before any treatment. After sampling, hyperthyroidism patients received methimazole starting at 30 mg daily, and ophthalmopathy patients received high-dose intravenous methylprednisolone. The 100 discovery patients were randomly split 7:3 into training and test sets. Prospective prediction of ophthalmopathy was tested in an independent validation cohort of fewer than 20 hyperthyroidism patients and 17 patients who later progressed to ophthalmopathy. TCR Vbeta CDR3 sequencing of around 130 peripheral blood samples (roughly 43 ophthalmopathy, 75 to 85 hyperthyroidism and about 17 progressor patients) is reported in the paper. TCR V-J signatures able to tell the groups apart were searched for in a discovery cohort of 100 patients, of whom around 43 had Graves' ophthalmopathy and under 65 had stable Graves' hyperthyroidism. In addition, the study compared T-cell repertoires in thyroid tissue and in blood from 6 or 7 Graves' hyperthyroidism patients.

Amplification of TCR beta CDR3 regions was carried out from RNA transcripts. For the first round of RT-PCR on the TCR CDR3, the HTBI primer set was used together with the Qiagen OneStep RT-PCR kit. The libraries were constructed in a second round of multiplex PCR and then size-selected and purified. The libraries were sequenced on an Illumina HiSeq2000 using paired-end 100 bp reads. As for how the authors treated the data: SOAPnuke was used to process the raw data, removing reads that contained adapters or uncalled bases, had a mean Phred below 15, or lacked an exact match to the constant primer or identifier. High-quality paired reads were merged using COPE v1.2.5, and each unique nucleotide sequence was defined as a clonotype. MiTCR v1.1 was used to align clonotypes to the IMGT TRBV, TRBD and TRBJ reference segments. The analysis included only V-J combinations with a frequency above 0.0001, which together covered over 98% of the repertoires. A TCS score was defined as the ratio of F50 (clonal expansion) to E x V (chaos), with BLOSUM62-based TCRdist applied between CDR3 peptides within each V-J. Welch's t-statistics and random forest reduced around 510 V-J features to roughly 13, which were used in a naive Bayes classifier (R e1071). TCRdb trimmed the raw reads at Q25, called clones with MiXCR and kept productive beta chains. Identical CDR3 proteins give one entry, which carries the most common genes and DNA. TCRdb, not the authors, supplied the V and J calls. For this sample there are about 520,000 distinct CDR3 sequences; around a quarter appear just once. Approximately 10% of the sample belongs to the ten largest clones.

About this clonotype itself: The antigen this receptor binds is unknown. Base qualities are not recorded, but no much larger clone differs from it by a single base.

The germline V gene (reference sequence) sets CDR1 to LGHDT and CDR2 to YNNKEL. There are 15 amino acids in the CDR3, from cysteine to phenylalanine inclusive. The CDR3 DNA has 45 bases and is translated from base 1. V drops 1 base and J drops 5 bases, leaving 14 bases in between. The investigation overall reported the following: In validation, the model predicted progression to ophthalmopathy with roughly 70% sensitivity and approximately 72% specificity, a median of about six months before onset. Most expanded thyroid clonotypes (frequency above 0.001) were also detected in blood, a finding suggesting that blood repertoires may reflect thyroid immune responses. In cross-validation, a model built on a 13 V-J signature told ophthalmopathy apart from stable hyperthyroidism with under 90% sensitivity and roughly 81% specificity, and in testing the same model reached 80%/75%. No statistical method was used to set the sample size in advance, and investigators knew the group allocation.

In the ophthalmopathy patients, disease was moderately to severely active, with a Clinical Activity Score of 3 or more, a NOSPECS grade of 4 or more, and a duration of less than 3 months. The study excluded patients with uncontrolled infections, other autoimmune diseases, pregnancy or lactation. Clinical symptoms, serum thyroxine and TRAb, thyroid ultrasound, and orbital computed tomography formed the basis for the diagnoses. Ficoll-Paque density gradient centrifugation was used to isolate PBMCs from about 9.4 ml of fresh peripheral blood. Total RNA was extracted using Trizol reagent, and RNA quality was assessed on an Agilent 2100 Bioanalyzer.

Recombination connected TRBV3-1 to TRBJ2-5; matching of 5 bases hints at TRBD1 as the D gene. The material sequenced was blood. The receptor's source is a woman aged 25 to 45 with Graves' ophthalmopathy. The DNA is as follows: TGTGCCAGCAGCCAAGCAGAGGCAGGGTACGAGACCCAGTACTTC. Protein translation: CASSQAEAGYETQYF.